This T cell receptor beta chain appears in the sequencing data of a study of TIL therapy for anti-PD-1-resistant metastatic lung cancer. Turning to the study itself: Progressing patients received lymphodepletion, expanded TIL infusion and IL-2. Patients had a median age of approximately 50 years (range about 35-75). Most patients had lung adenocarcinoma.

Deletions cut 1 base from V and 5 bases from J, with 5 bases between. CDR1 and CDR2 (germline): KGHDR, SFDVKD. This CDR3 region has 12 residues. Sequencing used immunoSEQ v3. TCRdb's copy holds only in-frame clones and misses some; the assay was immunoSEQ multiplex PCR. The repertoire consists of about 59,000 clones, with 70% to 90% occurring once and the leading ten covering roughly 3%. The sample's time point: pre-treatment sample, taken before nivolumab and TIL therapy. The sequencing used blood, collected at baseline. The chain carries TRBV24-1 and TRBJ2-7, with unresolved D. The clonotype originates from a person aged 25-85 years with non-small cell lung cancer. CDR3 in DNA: TGTGCCACCAGTGATTTCACGAACGAGCAGTACTTC. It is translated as CATSDFTNEQYF.